Shown below are 15 T cell receptor beta chains from a single sample sequenced in a study of T cell changes during pregnancy in multiple sclerosis. Generated by immunoSEQ multiplex PCR, the TCRdb table keeps only in-frame clones and is missing some. Of 56,000 or so clones in the sample, about 92% were seen once. Source: CD4+ T cells from peripheral blood mononuclear cells, taken in the third trimester of pregnancy. All receptors come from a female donor with multiple sclerosis, enrolled in a pregnancy study.

The chain links TRBV4-2 to TRBJ2-1; 12 positions agree with TRBD2. The germline CDR1 and CDR2 sequences are LGHNA and YNFKEQ. V shed 5 bases, J shed 7 bases, and the junction held 3 bases outside the gene matches. The CDR3 is 14 residues long. The CDR3 coding sequence is TGTGCCAGCAGCTATGGACTAGCGGGGAATGAGCAGTTCTTC. The encoded protein is CASSYGLAGNEQFF.

V and J are TRBV28 and TRBJ2-2; 12 bases align to TRBD2. Trimming took 6 bases from V and 5 from J; bases not matched to a gene: 7. CDR3 length equals 16 residues. Germline values: CDR1 MDHEN, CDR2 SYDVKM. The CDR3 loop reads CASSQTSGSGTGELFF. For the CDR3, the DNA is TGTGCCAGCAGCCAGACTAGCGGGAGTGGAACCGGGGAGCTGTTTTTT.

The chain uses TRBV5-6 and TRBJ2-2; a possible D gene is TRBD2 (6 bases). CDR1 is SGHDT and CDR2 is YYEEEE in the germline V gene. Trimming shortened V by 0 bases and J by 4 bases, and 7 bases separated the two germline ends. This CDR3 region has 14 residues. CDR3 loop: CASSLGLGTGELFF. The CDR3 DNA sequence: TGTGCCAGCAGCTTGGGACTAGGCACCGGGGAGCTGTTTTTT.

The chain recombines TRBV11-2 with TRBJ1-3; 7 bases line up with TRBD1. The CDR3 length is 15 residues. Germline V gives CDR1 SGHAT, CDR2 FQNNGV. V was clipped by 2 bases and J by 2 bases; unmatched bases: 3. For the CDR3, the DNA is TGTGCCAGCAGCTTAACAGGGACAGCTGGAAACACCATATATTTT. It is translated as CASSLTGTAGNTIYF.

The chain carries TRBV6-5 and TRBJ2-2, with D perhaps TRBD2 (5 bases). Trimming left V 0 bases short and J 7 bases short, with 9 bases between. This CDR3 is built from 14 residues. Germline lookup yields CDR1 MNHEY and CDR2 SVGAGI. CDR3 in amino acids: CASSYSERIGELFF. The CDR3 region has the DNA TGTGCCAGCAGTTACTCGGAGCGGATCGGGGAGCTGTTTTTT.

The chain joins TRBV29-1 to TRBJ2-3; weak D call: TRBD1 (5 bases). The CDR3 contains 14 residues. Looked up from germline, CDR1 is SQVTM and CDR2 is ANQGSEA. V was shortened by 6 bases and J by 0 bases, with 13 bases between the two germline ends. This CDR3 reads CSVATVLSTDTQYF. In nucleotides, the CDR3 is TGCAGCGTCGCGACAGTTCTCAGCACAGATACGCAGTATTTT.

The chain employs TRBV9 and TRBJ2-5; TRBD2 agrees at 9 bases. The ends lost 4 bases at V and 3 bases at J; junction bases unmatched: 10. Per the germline V gene, CDR1 is SGDLS and CDR2 is YYNGEE. The CDR3 length is 16 residues. CDR3 loop: CASSPQAGGSEETQYF. In nucleotides, the CDR3 is TGTGCCAGCAGCCCACAAGCGGGAGGATCCGAAGAGACCCAGTACTTC.

The gene calls are TRBV6-5 and TRBJ1-2; TRBD1 agrees at 7 bases. This CDR3 spans 14 amino acids. CDR1 is MNHEY and CDR2 is SVGAGI in the germline V gene. Trimming at V came to 6 bases and at J to 4 bases, leaving 8 bases not matched to a gene. DNA for the CDR3: TGTGCCAGCAGCGAACAGGGGAATTCCTATGGCTACACCTTC. This encodes CASSEQGNSYGYTF.

The chain carries TRBV30 and TRBJ1-2, with D uncertain. Trimming took off 3 bases at V and 7 bases at J, with 12 bases between the two ends. The length of the CDR3 is 12 residues. In germline, CDR1 is GTSNPN, CDR2 SVGIG (reference sequence). The CDR3 here is CAWRREYSGYTF. The CDR3 DNA is TGTGCCTGGAGGAGAGAATATAGTGGCTACACCTTC. The entire variable domain, with the rest obtained from reference TRBV30 and TRBJ1-2, is as follows: SQTIHQWPATLVQPVGSPLSLECTVEGTSNPNLYWYRQAAGRGLQLLFYSVGIGQISSEVPQNLSASRPQDRQFILSSKKLLLSDSGFYLCAWRREYSGYTFGSGTRLTVV.

V usage is TRBV21-1 and J usage is TRBJ1-5; the table's D call, TRBD1, has no DNA check behind it. TRBV21-1 is termed a pseudogene. The CDR3 is 12 amino acids. As DNA, the CDR3 is TGTGCCAGACAGGTTCCCAATCAGCCCCAGCATTTT. As protein: CARQVPNQPQHF.

J is TRBJ2-3 and V is TRBV29-1, with a weak D call TRBD2 (5 bases). CDR3 length: 12 residues. The germline V gene encodes CDR1 SQVTM and CDR2 ANQGSEA. Trimming shortened V by 2 bases and J by 3 bases, and 6 bases separated the two germline ends. The DNA for the CDR3 is TGCAGCGTTGAACGAGGGACAGATACGCAGTATTTT. This codes for CSVERGTDTQYF.

This clone is a singleton in its sample. CDR3 residues: CAWSVGQGALSGANVLTF. The CDR3 region has the DNA TGTGCCTGGAGTGTTGGACAGGGGGCTCTTTCTGGGGCCAACGTCCTGACTTTC. This rearrangement joins TRBV30 to TRBJ2-6, with 11 bases lining up with TRBD1. The trim removed 0 bases at V and 1 base at J, leaving 5 bases unmatched. CDR1 is GTSNPN, CDR2 SVGIG, per germline (reference sequence). CDR3 length equals 18 residues.

This clone appeared once. The V and J genes are TRBV29-1 and TRBJ2-6; 8 nucleotides align to TRBD2. Germline V lookup: CDR1 SQVTM, CDR2 ANQGSEA. V dropped 7 bases and J dropped 2; count of bases not matched to a gene: 7. This CDR3 comprises 15 residues. This chain's CDR3 is CSARGGAPGANVLTF. DNA for the CDR3: TGCAGCGCCCGGGGGGGGGCGCCTGGGGCCAACGTCCTGACTTTC.

V usage is TRBV5-1 and J usage is TRBJ2-1; D possibly corresponds to TRBD1 (5 bases). The CDR3 covers 13 residues. Germline V lookup: CDR1 SGHRS, CDR2 YFSETQ. The V end lost 4 bases, the J end lost 7 bases, and 12 bases lay between the germline ends. In DNA, the CDR3 is TGCGCCAGCAGCCTCAGGGTCGGGAATGAGCAGTTCTTC. This gives the protein CASSLRVGNEQFF.

The chain links TRBV7-2 to TRBJ1-4; TRBD1 matches at 7 bases. From germline, CDR1 is SGHTA and CDR2 FQGNSA. V gave up 3 bases and J gave up 2 bases; unmatched junction bases: 0. There are 14 residues in the CDR3. The CDR3 spells CASSLDRTNEKLFF. The CDR3 nucleotides are TGTGCCAGCAGCTTGGACAGGACTAATGAAAAACTGTTTTTT.